The 28 T cell receptor beta chains presented below share a single source sample, sequenced in a study of T cell responses to AZD1222 COVID-19 vaccine. Assay: immunoSEQ multiplex PCR; the TCRdb copy retains only in-frame clones and omits some. Counted here are fewer than 200,000 clones, approximately 94% occurring once; the ten biggest clones make up 2.6%. Sequenced here: peripheral blood, sampled on day 0 of AZD1222 vaccination. These receptors were collected from an adult in good health.

This chain links TRBV30 with TRBJ1-1, with D perhaps matching TRBD1 (6 bases). The CDR3 runs 14 residues. Germline V CDR1 and CDR2: GTSNPN, SVGIG (reference sequence). V lost 0 bases and J 12 bases, leaving 20 bases between the germline ends. In DNA form, the CDR3 reads TGTGCCTGGAGTGTACTCCCGACAGAGGGGGTTCCTTTCTTT. This sequence encodes CAWSVLPTEGVPFF.

The chain links TRBV5-6 to TRBJ1-2; 7 nucleotides agree with TRBD1. CDR1 SGHDT and CDR2 YYEEEE come from the germline V gene. This CDR3 is 14 amino acids long. The J segment lost 5 bases and the V segment lost 5 bases, leaving 9 bases of the junction unmatched. Here the CDR3 reads CASRVGQPNYGYTF. The CDR3 coding sequence is TGTGCCAGCAGGGTGGGACAGCCGAATTATGGCTACACCTTC.

The chain is built from TRBV25-1 and TRBJ1-6; 11 nucleotides align to TRBD1. The V gene's germline CDR1 is MGHDK and CDR2 SYGVNS. V was pared by 3 bases and J by 14 bases, with 12 bases of the junction left unmatched. This CDR3 comprises 16 residues. In DNA, the CDR3 is TGTGCCAGCAGTGACCCCAGGACAGGGGGCGATTCTGCCCTCCACTTT. Its protein product is CASSDPRTGGDSALHF.

The chain couples TRBV9 to TRBJ2-1; D not resolved. This CDR3 has 12 amino acids. The germline V gene encodes CDR1 SGDLS and CDR2 YYNGEE. Trimming removed 0 bases from V and 6 bases from J, with 4 bases in between. The CDR3 spells CASSVVSNEQFF. DNA for the CDR3: TGTGCCAGCAGCGTAGTTAGCAATGAGCAGTTCTTC.

The rearrangement uses TRBV12-5 and TRBJ2-5, with D uncertain. Trimming shortened V by 3 bases and J by 5 bases, and 4 bases separated the two germline ends. CDR1 and CDR2 (germline): LGHNT, FRNRAP. The CDR3 consists of 11 residues. In nucleotides, the CDR3 is TGTGCTAGTGGTTTAGGGGAGACCCAGTACTTC. Residues: CASGLGETQYF.

The chain is built from TRBV19 and TRBJ2-2; D perhaps matches TRBD2 (6 bases). The V gene lost 8 bases and the J gene lost 5 bases, with 18 bases spanning the gap. This CDR3 is built from 15 residues. Germline CDR1 reads LNHDA; CDR2 reads SQIVND (reference sequence). The CDR3 bases are TGTGCCAGTCTTTCCGGACGGGAGAATACCGGGGAGCTGTTTTTT. Protein product: CASLSGRENTGELFF.

This chain joins TRBV5-1 and TRBJ2-2, with 9 bases fitting TRBD1. This CDR3 has 16 amino acids. Trimming took 0 bases from V and 0 from J; bases not matched to a gene: 0. The germline V gene has CDR1 SGHRS and CDR2 YFSETQ. CDR3 DNA sequence: TGCGCCAGCAGCTTGGGGACAGGGGCGAACACCGGGGAGCTGTTTTTT. It is translated as CASSLGTGANTGELFF.

This sequence joins TRBV2 and TRBJ1-5; perhaps TRBD1 as D (5 bases). Trimming shortened V by 6 bases and J by 1 base, and 10 bases separated the two germline ends. The length of the CDR3 is 14 residues. Germline CDR1 reads SNHLY; CDR2 reads FYNNEI. CDR3 residues: CASSLEGSNQPQHF. The CDR3 nucleotides are TGTGCCAGCAGCCTGGAGGGGAGCAATCAGCCCCAGCATTTT.

This clone was seen more than once but under ten times. The junction does not match germline at one end; this may be a read error. The genes are TRBV6-1 and TRBJ1-5; 8 bases align to TRBD1. Germline loops: CDR1 MNHNS, CDR2 SASEGT. The CDR3 is made up of 16 amino acids. CDR3 DNA: TGTGCCAGCAGTAAAGCAGGGGGCGGAAACAATCAGCCCCAGCATTTT. Its translation is CASSKAGGGNNQPQHF.

The chain carries TRBV19 and TRBJ1-3; D is unresolved. Germline loops: CDR1 LNHDA, CDR2 SQIVND (reference sequence). The CDR3 runs to 14 residues. V lost 3 bases and J lost 2, with 8 bases in between. As DNA, the CDR3 is TGTGCCAGTAGTATTCTGGGAACTGGAAACACCATATATTTT. Encoded protein: CASSILGTGNTIYF.

The rearrangement joins TRBV2 to TRBJ1-2; TRBD1 agrees at 10 bases. The CDR3 loop spans 15 amino acids. Trimming took 8 bases from V and 1 from J; bases not matched to a gene: 7. Germline assignment: CDR1 SNHLY and CDR2 FYNNEI. The DNA for the CDR3 is TGTGCCAGCGAACCGGGACAGGGGCTTAACTATGGCTACACCTTC. Its translation: CASEPGQGLNYGYTF.

This chain links TRBV7-8 with TRBJ2-7; 7 nucleotides align to TRBD2. Unmatched junction bases numbered 7, after V lost 6 bases and J lost 2 bases. CDR1 SGHVS and CDR2 FQNEAQ come from the germline V gene. CDR3 length: 14 amino acids. CDR3 protein: CASRVPGRPYEQYF. In DNA form, the CDR3 reads TGTGCCAGCAGGGTTCCCGGGAGGCCCTACGAGCAGTACTTC. Full variable domain (outside the CDR3, taken from reference TRBV7-8 and TRBJ2-7): GAGVSQSPRYKVAKRGQDVALRCDPISGHVSLFWYQQALGQGPEFLTYFQNEAQLDKSGLPSDRFFAERPEGSVSTLKIQRTQQEDSAVYLCASRVPGRPYEQYFGPGTRLTVT.

The CDR3 nucleotides are TGTGCCGCACGGGACAGGGGGCCTGAAGCTTTCTTT. It specifies CAARDRGPEAFF. V and J are TRBV25-1 and TRBJ1-1, with TRBD1 identical over 12 bases. V was clipped by 11 bases and J by 6 bases; unmatched bases: 4. This CDR3 has 12 residues. Germline loops: CDR1 MGHDK, CDR2 SYGVNS.

This clone was seen only once. The chain couples TRBV6-1 to TRBJ2-4; D unclear. CDR1 and CDR2 from the germline V gene are MNHNS and SASEGT. This CDR3 contains 14 residues. V lost 3 bases, J lost 5 bases, and 11 bases lay in between. The CDR3, as DNA: TGTGCCAGCAGTGATCGGACCCCACAAAACATTCAGTACTTC. Amino acids: CASSDRTPQNIQYF.

The chain is built from TRBV27 and TRBJ2-1; D is unclear. V lost 3 bases and J 6 bases, leaving 3 bases between the germline ends. CDR1 and CDR2 (germline): MNHEY, SMNVEV (reference sequence). The CDR3 runs to 11 residues. CDR3 in amino acids: CASSFGNEQFF. CDR3 nucleotides: TGTGCCAGCAGTTTTGGCAATGAGCAGTTCTTC.

The chain is built from TRBV2 and TRBJ2-5, with D possibly being TRBD2 (6 bases). The germline CDR1 and CDR2 sequences are SNHLY and FYNNEI. Between the trimmed V and J ends, which lost 4 bases and 4 bases, there was a span of 10 bases. The CDR3 has 13 amino acids. The CDR3 is CASSGLVVETQYF. The CDR3 DNA reads as TGTGCCAGCAGTGGACTAGTGGTAGAGACCCAGTACTTC.

The rearrangement uses TRBV10-2 and TRBJ2-3; no clear D gene. V lost 0 bases and J 0 bases, leaving 7 bases between the germline ends. This CDR3 has 15 residues. Per the germline V gene, CDR1 is WSHSY and CDR2 is SAAADI. CDR3 protein: CASSESATSTDTQYF. CDR3 DNA sequence: TGCGCCAGCAGTGAGTCGGCGACTAGCACAGATACGCAGTATTTT.

Note on this clone: The same CDR3 can be traced to other DNA sequences in this sample. This chain joins TRBV9 and TRBJ2-7; 8 positions agree with TRBD1. Germline CDR1 and CDR2: SGDLS and YYNGEE. The CDR3 contains 12 residues. V was pared by 3 bases and J by 4 bases, with 0 bases of the junction left unmatched. The CDR3 protein is CASSGQGYEQYF. CDR3 nucleotides: TGTGCCAGCAGCGGACAGGGGTACGAGCAGTACTTC.

The chain employs TRBV14 and TRBJ2-2, with no clear D. V was trimmed by 5 bases and J by 6 bases, leaving 7 bases between them. There are 12 residues in the CDR3. Germline V gene sequence: CDR1 SGHDN, CDR2 FVKESK. This CDR3 reads CASSISAGELFF. Written as DNA, the CDR3 is TGTGCCAGCAGCATTTCCGCCGGGGAGCTGTTTTTT.

V and J are TRBV29-1 and TRBJ1-3; TRBD1 agrees at 9 bases. Germline loops: CDR1 SQVTM, CDR2 ANQGSEA. With 3 bases clipped from V and 8 bases from J, the junction kept 8 bases outside the gene matches. The CDR3 is made up of 14 amino acids. DNA of the CDR3: TGCAGCGTTGAGGTTGGGACAGGGAGGGACACCATATATTTT. Its translation: CSVEVGTGRDTIYF.

As to this clone: A junction end diverges from the germline sequence, so it may reflect a read error. The chain employs TRBV7-2 and TRBJ2-2, with D possibly being TRBD1 or TRBD2 (5 bases each). Germline lookup yields CDR1 SGHTA and CDR2 FQGNSA. This CDR3 is built from 13 residues. The CDR3 coding sequence is TGTGCCAGCAGCTGGGGGAACGCCGGGGAGCTGTTTTTT. It codes for CASSWGNAGELFF.

The rearrangement joins TRBV6-1 to TRBJ1-2; D is ambiguous. CDR3 length equals 13 residues. The ends were cut back, 1 base at V and 8 bases at J, with 11 bases in the middle. Germline loops: CDR1 MNHNS, CDR2 SASEGT. The CDR3 loop is CASSEGVVGGYTF. The DNA of the CDR3 is TGTGCCAGCAGTGAAGGGGTGGTCGGGGGCTACACCTTC.

This chain connects TRBV2 to TRBJ2-5; 10 bases are a match to TRBD2. V lost 3 bases, J lost 1 base, and 2 bases stayed unmatched. This CDR3 spans 15 amino acids. Looked up from germline, CDR1 is SNHLY and CDR2 is FYNNEI. The CDR3 loop is CASSETSGLQETQYF. The CDR3 DNA follows: TGTGCCAGCAGTGAGACTAGCGGGCTCCAAGAGACCCAGTACTTC. Together with reference TRBV2 and TRBJ2-5, the CDR3 gives the full variable domain: EPEVTQTPSHQVTQMGQEVILRCVPISNHLYFYWYRQILGQKVEFLVSFYNNEISEKSEIFDDQFSVERPDGSNFTLKIRSTKLEDSAMYFCASSETSGLQETQYFGPGTRLLVL.

This chain uses TRBV7-9 with TRBJ2-7; 13 bases agree with TRBD2. J was trimmed by 6 bases and V by 4 bases; bases with no gene match: 6. Germline V lookup: CDR1 SEHNR, CDR2 FQNEAQ (reference sequence). The CDR3 has 15 residues. For the CDR3, the DNA is TGTGCCAGCAGCTCGAGGACTAGCGGGAGTGGCGAGCAGTACTTC. Translation gives CASSSRTSGSGEQYF.

This sequence joins TRBV18 and TRBJ1-1; no reliable D call. Germline CDR1 and CDR2: KGHSH and LQKENI. V was trimmed by 0 bases and J by 5 bases, leaving 16 bases between them. The CDR3 is made up of 16 amino acids. CDR3 coding DNA: TGTGCCAGCTCACCACCGTCACAAGGAGCGAGGACTGAAGCTTTCTTT. Translating it yields CASSPPSQGARTEAFF.

The chain uses TRBV29-1 and TRBJ1-1; no definite D call. The V end was cut by 4 bases, the J end by 6 bases, with 9 bases between. CDR1 is SQVTM and CDR2 is ANQGSEA in the germline V gene. The CDR3 contains 11 residues. CDR3 region: CSVGSRAEAFF. Written as DNA, the CDR3 is TGCAGCGTTGGCAGCCGGGCTGAAGCTTTCTTT.

CDR3 nucleotide sequence: TGTGCCAGCAGCCGGACTAGCGGGAGCCCCTACAATGAGCAGTTCTTC. This translates into CASSRTSGSPYNEQFF. This rearrangement joins TRBV5-4 to TRBJ2-1; 13 bases are shared with TRBD2. The CDR3 is made up of 16 amino acids. The trim removed 4 bases at V and 2 bases at J, leaving 3 bases unmatched. The germline V gene encodes CDR1 SGHNT and CDR2 YYREEE (reference sequence).

The chain uses TRBV6-1 and TRBJ1-6; 9 bases agree with TRBD1. The junction had 1 base not matched to a gene; V was cut back by 4 bases and J by 0 bases. The germline gives CDR1 MNHNS, CDR2 SASEGT. CDR3 length: 16 amino acids. The CDR3 region has the DNA TGTGCCAGCAGTGTGACAGGGGGCTCCTATAATTCACCCCTCCACTTT. This translates into CASSVTGGSYNSPLHF.